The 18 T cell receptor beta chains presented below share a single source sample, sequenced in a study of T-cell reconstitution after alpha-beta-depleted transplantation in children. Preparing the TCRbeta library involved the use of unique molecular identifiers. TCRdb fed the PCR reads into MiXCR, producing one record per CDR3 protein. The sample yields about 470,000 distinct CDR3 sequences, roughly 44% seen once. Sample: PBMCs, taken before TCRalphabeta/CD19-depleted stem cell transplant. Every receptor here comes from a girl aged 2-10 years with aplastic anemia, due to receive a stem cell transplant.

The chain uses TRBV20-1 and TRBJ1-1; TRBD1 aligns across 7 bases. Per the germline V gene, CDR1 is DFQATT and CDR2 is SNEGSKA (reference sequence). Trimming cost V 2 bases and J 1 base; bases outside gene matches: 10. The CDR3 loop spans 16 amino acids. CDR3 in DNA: TGCAGTGCTAGATTGAGGGGGCGGAATGAGAACACTGAAGCTTTCTTT. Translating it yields CSARLRGRNENTEAFF.

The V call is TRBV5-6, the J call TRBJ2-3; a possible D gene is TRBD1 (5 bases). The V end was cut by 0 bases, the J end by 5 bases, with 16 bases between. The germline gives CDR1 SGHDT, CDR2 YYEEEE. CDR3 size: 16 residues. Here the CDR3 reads CASSLVAQIRGDTQYF. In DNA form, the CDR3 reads TGTGCCAGCAGCTTGGTGGCCCAAATTAGGGGAGATACGCAGTATTTT. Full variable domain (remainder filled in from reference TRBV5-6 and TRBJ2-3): DAGVTQSPTHLIKTRGQQVTLRCSPKSGHDTVSWYQQALGQGPQFIFQYYEEEERQRGNFPDRFSGHQFPNYSSELNVNALLLGDSALYLCASSLVAQIRGDTQYFGPGTRLTVL.

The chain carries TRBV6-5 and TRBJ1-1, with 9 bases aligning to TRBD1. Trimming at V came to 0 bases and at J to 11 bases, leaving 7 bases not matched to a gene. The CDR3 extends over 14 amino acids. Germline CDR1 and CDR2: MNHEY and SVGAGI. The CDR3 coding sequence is TGTGCCAGCAGTTACTCACAGGGGGCGAGCGGGGCTTTCTTT. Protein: CASSYSQGASGAFF.

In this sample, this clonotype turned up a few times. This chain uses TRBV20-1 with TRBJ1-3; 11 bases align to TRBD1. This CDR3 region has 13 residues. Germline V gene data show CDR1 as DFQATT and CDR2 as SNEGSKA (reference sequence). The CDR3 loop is CSGQGAPGNTIYF. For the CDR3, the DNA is TGCAGCGGACAGGGGGCCCCTGGAAACACCATATATTTT.

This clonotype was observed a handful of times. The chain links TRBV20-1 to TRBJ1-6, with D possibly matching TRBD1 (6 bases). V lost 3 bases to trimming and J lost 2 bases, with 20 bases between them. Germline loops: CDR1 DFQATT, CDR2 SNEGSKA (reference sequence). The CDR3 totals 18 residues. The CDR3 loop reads CSASLGGRSGPYNSPLHF. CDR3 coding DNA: TGCAGTGCTAGTTTGGGGGGCAGGAGTGGCCCCTATAATTCACCCCTCCACTTT.

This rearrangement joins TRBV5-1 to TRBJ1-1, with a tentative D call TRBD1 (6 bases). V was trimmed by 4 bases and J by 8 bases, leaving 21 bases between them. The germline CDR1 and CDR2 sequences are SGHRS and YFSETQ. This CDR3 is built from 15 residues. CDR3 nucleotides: TGCGCCAGCAGCCTAGGGGGTACAGGGCCGGGGGAAGCTTTCTTT. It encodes CASSLGGTGPGEAFF.

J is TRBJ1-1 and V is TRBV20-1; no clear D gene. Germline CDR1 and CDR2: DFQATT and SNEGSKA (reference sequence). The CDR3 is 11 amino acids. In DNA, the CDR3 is TGCAGGGTTACTGAGAACACTGAAGCTTTCTTT. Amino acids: CRVTENTEAFF.

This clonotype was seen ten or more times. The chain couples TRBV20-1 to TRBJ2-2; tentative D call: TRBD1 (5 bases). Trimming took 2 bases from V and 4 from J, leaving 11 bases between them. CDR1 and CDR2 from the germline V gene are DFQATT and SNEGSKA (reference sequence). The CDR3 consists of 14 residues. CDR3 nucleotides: TGCAGTGCTAGACGGCAGGGAATCACCGGGGAGCTGTTTTTT. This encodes CSARRQGITGELFF.

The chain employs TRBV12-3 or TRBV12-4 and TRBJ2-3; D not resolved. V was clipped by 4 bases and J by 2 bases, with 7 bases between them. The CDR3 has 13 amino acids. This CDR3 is CASSSSLTDTQYF. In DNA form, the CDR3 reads TGTGCCAGCAGTTCCAGCCTCACAGATACGCAGTATTTT.

The CDR3 is CATSRDLSAGSSYEQYF. CDR3 coding DNA: TGTGCCACCAGCAGAGATCTCAGCGCGGGAAGCTCCTACGAGCAGTACTTC. The chain has TRBV15 and TRBJ2-7; D is perhaps TRBD2 (6 bases). Germline V lookup: CDR1 LNHNV, CDR2 YYDKDF (reference sequence). The CDR3 sequence is 17 residues long. V gave up 0 bases and J gave up 0 bases, with 15 bases separating them.

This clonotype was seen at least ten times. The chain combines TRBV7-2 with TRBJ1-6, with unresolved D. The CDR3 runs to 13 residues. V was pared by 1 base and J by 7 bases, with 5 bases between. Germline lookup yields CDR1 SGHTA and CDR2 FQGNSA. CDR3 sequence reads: CASSLEINSPLHF. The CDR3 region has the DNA TGTGCCAGCAGCTTAGAGATAAATTCACCCCTCCACTTT.

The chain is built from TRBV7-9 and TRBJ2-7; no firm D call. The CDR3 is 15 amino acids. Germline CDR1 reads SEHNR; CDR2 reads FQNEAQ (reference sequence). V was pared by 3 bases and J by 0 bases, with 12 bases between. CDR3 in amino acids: CASSLGRTVSYEQYF. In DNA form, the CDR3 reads TGTGCCAGCAGCTTGGGCAGGACCGTCTCCTACGAGCAGTACTTC.

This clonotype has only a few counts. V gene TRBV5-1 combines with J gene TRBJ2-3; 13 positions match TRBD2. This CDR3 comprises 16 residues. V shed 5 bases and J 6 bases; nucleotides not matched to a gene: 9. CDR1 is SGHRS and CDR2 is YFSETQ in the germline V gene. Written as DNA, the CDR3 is TGCGCCAGCAGTCAACGACTAGCGGGAGGTCTGGATACGCAGTATTTT. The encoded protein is CASSQRLAGGLDTQYF.

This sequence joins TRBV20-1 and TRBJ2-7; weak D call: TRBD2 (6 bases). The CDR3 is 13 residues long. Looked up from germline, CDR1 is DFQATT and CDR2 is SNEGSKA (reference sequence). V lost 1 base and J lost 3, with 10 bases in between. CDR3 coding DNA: TGCAGTGCTAGAGCTGGGCGGGACTACGAGCAGTACTTC. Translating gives CSARAGRDYEQYF.

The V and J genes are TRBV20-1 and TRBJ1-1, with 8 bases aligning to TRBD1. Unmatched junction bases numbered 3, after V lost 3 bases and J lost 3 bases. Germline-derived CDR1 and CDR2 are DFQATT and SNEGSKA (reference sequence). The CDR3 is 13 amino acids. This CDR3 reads CSARDRDHTEAFF. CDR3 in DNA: TGCAGTGCTAGGGACAGGGATCACACTGAAGCTTTCTTT.

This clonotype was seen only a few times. CDR3 bases: TGCGCCAGCAGCATGGGACTAGCGGGAGTGGTCAATGAGCAGTTCTTC. It codes for CASSMGLAGVVNEQFF. The genes are TRBV5-1 and TRBJ2-1; 14 positions match TRBD2. Germline V gene sequence: CDR1 SGHRS, CDR2 YFSETQ. CDR3 length equals 16 residues. V lost 4 bases and J lost 6; bases outside the gene matches: 6.

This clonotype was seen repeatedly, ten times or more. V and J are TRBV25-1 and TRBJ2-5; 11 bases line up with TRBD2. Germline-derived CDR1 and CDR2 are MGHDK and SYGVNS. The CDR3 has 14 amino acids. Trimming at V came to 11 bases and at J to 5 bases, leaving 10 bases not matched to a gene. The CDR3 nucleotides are TGTGCCGCCGGGGTAGCGGGAGGGCATGAGACCCAGTACTTC. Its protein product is CAAGVAGGHETQYF.

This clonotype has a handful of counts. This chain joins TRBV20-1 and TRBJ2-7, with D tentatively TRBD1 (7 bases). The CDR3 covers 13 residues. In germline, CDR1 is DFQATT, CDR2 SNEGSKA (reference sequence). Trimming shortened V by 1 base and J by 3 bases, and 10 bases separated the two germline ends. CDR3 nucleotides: TGCAGTGCTAGAGTTCAGGGGGGCTACGAGCAGTACTTC. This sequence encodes CSARVQGGYEQYF.